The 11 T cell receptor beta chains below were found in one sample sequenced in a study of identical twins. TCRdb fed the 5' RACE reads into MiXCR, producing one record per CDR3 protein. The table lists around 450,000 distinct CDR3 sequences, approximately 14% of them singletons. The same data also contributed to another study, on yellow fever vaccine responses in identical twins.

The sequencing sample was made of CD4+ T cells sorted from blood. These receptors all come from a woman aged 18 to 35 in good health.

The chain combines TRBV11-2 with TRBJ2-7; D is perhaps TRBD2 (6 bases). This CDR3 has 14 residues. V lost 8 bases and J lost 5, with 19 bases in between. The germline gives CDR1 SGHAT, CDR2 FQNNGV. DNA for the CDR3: TGTGCCAGCGTCCCATCGGGACTCAGGGACGAGCAGTACTTC. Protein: CASVPSGLRDEQYF. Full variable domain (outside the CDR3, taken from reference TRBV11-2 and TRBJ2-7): EAGVAQSPRYKIIEKRQSVAFWCNPISGHATLYWYQQILGQGPKLLIQFQNNGVVDDSQLPKDRFSAERLKGVDSTLKIQPAKLEDSAVYLCASVPSGLRDEQYFGPGTRLTVT.

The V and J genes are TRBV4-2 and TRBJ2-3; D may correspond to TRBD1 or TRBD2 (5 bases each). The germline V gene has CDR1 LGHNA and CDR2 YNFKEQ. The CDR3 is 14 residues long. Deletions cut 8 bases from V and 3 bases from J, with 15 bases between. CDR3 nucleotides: TGTGCCAGCGGACCCGGGACGGGGACAGATACGCAGTATTTT. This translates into CASGPGTGTDTQYF.

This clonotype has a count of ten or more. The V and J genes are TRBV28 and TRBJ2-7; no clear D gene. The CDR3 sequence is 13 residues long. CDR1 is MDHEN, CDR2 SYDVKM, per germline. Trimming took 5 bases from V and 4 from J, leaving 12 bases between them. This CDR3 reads CASSPSLGYEQYF. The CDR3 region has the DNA TGTGCCAGCAGTCCCTCATTAGGTTACGAGCAGTACTTC.

This CDR3 is CSVRSGINIQYF. The CDR3 region has the DNA TGCAGCGTTCGATCCGGGATAAACATTCAGTACTTC. The rearrangement links TRBV29-1 to TRBJ2-4; a possible D gene is TRBD2 (5 bases). The CDR3 sequence is 12 residues long. The V gene's germline CDR1 is SQVTM and CDR2 ANQGSEA. Trimming stripped 5 bases from V and 6 bases from J, with 11 bases between.

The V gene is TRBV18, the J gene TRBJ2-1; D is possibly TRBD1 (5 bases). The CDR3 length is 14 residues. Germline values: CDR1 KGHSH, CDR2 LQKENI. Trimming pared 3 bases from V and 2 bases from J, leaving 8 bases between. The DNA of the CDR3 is TGTGCCAGCTCACCGACAGTTACCTACAATGAGCAGTTCTTC. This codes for CASSPTVTYNEQFF.

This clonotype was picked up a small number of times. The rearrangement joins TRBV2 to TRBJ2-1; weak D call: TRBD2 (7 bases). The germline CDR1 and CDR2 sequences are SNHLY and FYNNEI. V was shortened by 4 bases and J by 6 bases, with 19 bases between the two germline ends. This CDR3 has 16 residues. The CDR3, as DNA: TGTGCCAGCAGTGTATTTGGGGGGGCCATTCCCAATGAGCAGTTCTTC. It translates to CASSVFGGAIPNEQFF. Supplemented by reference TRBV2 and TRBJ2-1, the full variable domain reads EPEVTQTPSHQVTQMGQEVILRCVPISNHLYFYWYRQILGQKVEFLVSFYNNEISEKSEIFDDQFSVERPDGSNFTLKIRSTKLEDSAMYFCASSVFGGAIPNEQFFGPGTRLTVL.

This CDR3 reads CATSDPGTSNTGELFF. The CDR3 DNA reads as TGTGCCACCAGTGACCCCGGTACTTCGAACACCGGGGAGCTGTTTTTT. The rearrangement joins TRBV24-1 to TRBJ2-2; no reliable D call. Looked up from germline, CDR1 is KGHDR and CDR2 is SFDVKD. The CDR3 consists of 16 residues. V was cut by 4 bases and J by 0 bases, with 11 bases left in between.

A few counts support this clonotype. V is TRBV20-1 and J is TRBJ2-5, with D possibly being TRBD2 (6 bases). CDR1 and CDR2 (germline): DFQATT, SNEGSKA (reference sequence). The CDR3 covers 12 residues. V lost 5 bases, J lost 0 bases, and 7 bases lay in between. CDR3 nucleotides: TGCAGTGCTGGGGGGTACCAAGAGACCCAGTACTTC. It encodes CSAGGYQETQYF.

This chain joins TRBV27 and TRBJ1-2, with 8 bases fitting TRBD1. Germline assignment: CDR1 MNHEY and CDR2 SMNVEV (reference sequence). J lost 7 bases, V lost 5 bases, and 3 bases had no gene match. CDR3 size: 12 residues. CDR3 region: CASSRTGSGYTF. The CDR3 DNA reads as TGTGCCAGCAGTCGGACAGGGTCTGGCTACACCTTC.

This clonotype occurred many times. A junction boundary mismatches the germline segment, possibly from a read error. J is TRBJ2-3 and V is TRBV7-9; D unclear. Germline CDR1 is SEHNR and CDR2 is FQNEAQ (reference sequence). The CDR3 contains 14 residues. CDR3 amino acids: CASSLGLSTDTQYF. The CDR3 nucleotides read TGTGCCAGCAGTTTAGGGCTTAGCACAGATACGCAGTATTTT.

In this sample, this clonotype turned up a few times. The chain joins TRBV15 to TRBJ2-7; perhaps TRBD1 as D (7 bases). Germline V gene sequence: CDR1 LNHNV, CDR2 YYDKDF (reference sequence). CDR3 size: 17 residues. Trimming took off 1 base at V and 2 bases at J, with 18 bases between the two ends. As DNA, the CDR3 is TGTGCCACCAGCAGAGTTTTGATAGCGGACAGGACCTACGAGCAGTACTTC. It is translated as CATSRVLIADRTYEQYF.